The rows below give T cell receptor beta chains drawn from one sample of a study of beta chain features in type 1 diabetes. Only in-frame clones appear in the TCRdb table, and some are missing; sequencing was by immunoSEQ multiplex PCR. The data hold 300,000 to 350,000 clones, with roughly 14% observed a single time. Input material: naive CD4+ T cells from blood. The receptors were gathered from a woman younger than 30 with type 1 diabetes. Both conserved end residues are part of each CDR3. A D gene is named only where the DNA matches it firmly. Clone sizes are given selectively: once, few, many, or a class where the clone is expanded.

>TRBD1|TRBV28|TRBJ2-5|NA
TGTGCCACAAGACAGGGTTGGTACCAAGAGACCCAGTACTTC
CATRQGWYQETQYF
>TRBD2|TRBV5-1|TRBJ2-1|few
TGCGCCAGCAGCTTGGTAGCGGGAGAGGCCTACAATGAGCAGTTCTTC
CASSLVAGEAYNEQFF
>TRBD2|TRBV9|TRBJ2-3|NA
TGTGCCAGCAGCGTAGTAACTAGCGGGAGTGGGGCAGATACGCAGTATTTT
CASSVVTSGSGADTQYF
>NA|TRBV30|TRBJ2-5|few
TGTGCCTGGAACGGGGGAGAGACCCAGTACTTC
CAWNGGETQYF
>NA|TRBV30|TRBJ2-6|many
TGTGCCTGGAGTCCCCTCGGGGTCCTGACTTTC
CAWSPLGVLTF
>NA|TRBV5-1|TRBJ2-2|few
TGCGCCAGCAGTCCCCAGGAGGCTATTTACACCGGGGAGCTGTTTTTT
CASSPQEAIYTGELFF
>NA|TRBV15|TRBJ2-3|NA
TGTGCCACCAGCAGAGATCTCATGCGGGACCGGCGGACAGATACGCAGTATTTT
CATSRDLMRDRRTDTQYF
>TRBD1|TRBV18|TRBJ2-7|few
TGTGCCAGCTCACCACCCTCGGGACAGGGCCCCTACGAGCAGTACTTC
CASSPPSGQGPYEQYF
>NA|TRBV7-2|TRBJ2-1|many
TGTGCCAGCAGCCATGCCAGCGATGAGCAGTTCTTC
CASSHASDEQFF
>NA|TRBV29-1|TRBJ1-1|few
TGCAGCGGCGGTCCTCTCGAGGGCACTGAAGCTTTCTTT
CSGGPLEGTEAFF
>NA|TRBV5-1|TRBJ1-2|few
TGCGCCAGCAGCTTGGGGACTAGATTTAACTATGGCTACACCTTC
CASSLGTRFNYGYTF
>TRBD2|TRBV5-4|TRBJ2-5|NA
TGTGCCAGCAGCTTGGGTCAGGGACTAGCGGGAGGAATTGTTGAGACCCAGTACTTC
CASSLGQGLAGGIVETQYF
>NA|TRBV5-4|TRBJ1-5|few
TGTGCCAGCAGCTTAGGGGGGGATCAGCCCCAGCATTTT
CASSLGGDQPQHF
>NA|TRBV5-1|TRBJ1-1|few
TGCGCCAGCAGCTTGGCAGCGGACTTGACTGAAGCTTTCTTT
CASSLAADLTEAFF
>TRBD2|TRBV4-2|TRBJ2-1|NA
TGTGCCAGCAAGTATAGCGGGAGCGTTAATGAGCAGTTCTTC
CASKYSGSVNEQFF
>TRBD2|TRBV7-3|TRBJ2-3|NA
TGTGCCAGCAGCTTAGCTAGCGGCCCCGCAGATACGCAGTATTTT
CASSLASGPADTQYF
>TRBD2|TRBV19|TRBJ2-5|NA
TGTGCCAGTAGTACGACGGGGGGGGAGACCCAGTACTTC
CASSTTGGETQYF
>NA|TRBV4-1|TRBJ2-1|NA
TGCGCCAGCAGCCAAGTAGTAGCGGGACAGAATGAGCAGTTCTTC
CASSQVVAGQNEQFF
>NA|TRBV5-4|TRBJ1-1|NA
TGTGCCAGCAGCTCCCAGAACACTGAAGCTTTCTTT
CASSSQNTEAFF
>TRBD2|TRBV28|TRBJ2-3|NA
TGTGCCATCCCGGGGGGGAGAGACACAGATACGCAGTATTTT
CAIPGGRDTDTQYF
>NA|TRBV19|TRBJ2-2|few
TGTGCCAGTAGTATAGACCTGAACACCGGGGAGCTGTTTTTT
CASSIDLNTGELFF
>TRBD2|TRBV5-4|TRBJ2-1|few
TGTGCCAGCAGCTTGCGGGAGGGAAACAATGAGCAGTTCTTC
CASSLREGNNEQFF
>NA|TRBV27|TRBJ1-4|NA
TGTGCCAGCAGTTTCCGCACAGGGTACGATGTGAGTGAAAAACTGTTTTTT
CASSFRTGYDVSEKLFF
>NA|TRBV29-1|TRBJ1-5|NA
TGCAGCGGGGGTTACGGGGGACCGGGTCAGCCCCAGCATTTT
CSGGYGGPGQPQHF
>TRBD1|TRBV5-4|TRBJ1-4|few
TGTGCCAGCAGCTCTGGACAGGGGAAAACTGCTAATGAAAAACTGTTTTTT
CASSSGQGKTANEKLFF
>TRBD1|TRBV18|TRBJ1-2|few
TGTGCCAGCTCACCAAGACAGGGGTCGGACTATGGCTACACCTTC
CASSPRQGSDYGYTF
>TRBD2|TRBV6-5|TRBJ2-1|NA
TGTGCCAGCAGCCCACCACTAGCGGGGTCCAATGAGCAGTTCTTC
CASSPPLAGSNEQFF
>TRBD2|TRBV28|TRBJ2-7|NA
TGTGCCAGCAGTCCTCAGAGTAGCGGGTCCTACGAGCAGTACTTC
CASSPQSSGSYEQYF
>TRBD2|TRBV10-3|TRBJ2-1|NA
TGTGCCATCAGTGCCCCCCCGGGAGCGGGAGCCAATGAGCAGTTCTTC
CAISAPPGAGANEQFF
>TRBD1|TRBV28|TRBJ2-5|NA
TGTGCCAGCAGGCCAGGGGGTGGGACCCAGTACTTC
CASRPGGGTQYF
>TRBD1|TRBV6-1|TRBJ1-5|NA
TGTGCCGGATCGACAGGGGAGTTACAGCCCCAGCATTTT
CAGSTGELQPQHF
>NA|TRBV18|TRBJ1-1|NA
TGTGCCAGCTCACCAATGTTGGGGCCTGGTGAAGCTTTCTTT
CASSPMLGPGEAFF
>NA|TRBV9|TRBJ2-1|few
TGTGCCAGCAGCGTAGGGTGGGGAGTTGAGCAGTTCTTC
CASSVGWGVEQFF
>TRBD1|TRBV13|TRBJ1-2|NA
TGTGCCAGCAGCCTGCAGGGGGCGCGGGGCTACACCTTC
CASSLQGARGYTF
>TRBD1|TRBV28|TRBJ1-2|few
TGTGCCAGCAGCACAGGGGCCCGTCCGGGCTACACCTTC
CASSTGARPGYTF
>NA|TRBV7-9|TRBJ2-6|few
TGTGCCAGCAGCTTAGGGTCAGGCTCTGGGGCCAACGTCCTGACTTTC
CASSLGSGSGANVLTF
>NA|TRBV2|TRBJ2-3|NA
TGTGCCAGCAGTGCGAGTGGGGGGTCCACAGATACGCAGTATTTT
CASSASGGSTDTQYF
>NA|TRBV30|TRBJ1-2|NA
TGTGCCTGGATCCCGCAGCAGGGCTATGGCTACACCTTC
CAWIPQQGYGYTF
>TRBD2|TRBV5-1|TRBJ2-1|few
TGCGCCAGCAGCGTGGCGGCTAGCGGGGGCAATGAGCAGTTCTTC
CASSVAASGGNEQFF
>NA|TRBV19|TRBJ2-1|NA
TGTGCCAGTAGTATAGAGTACGTCGGACACCCGGTCTTC
CASSIEYVGHPVF
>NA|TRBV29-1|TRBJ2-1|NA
TGCAGCGTTGAAGACGGGAGCAATGAGCAGTTCTTC
CSVEDGSNEQFF
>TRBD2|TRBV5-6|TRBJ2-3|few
TGTGCCAGCAGCTTGATGGGTCCTAGCGGATTCACAGATACGCAGTATTTT
CASSLMGPSGFTDTQYF
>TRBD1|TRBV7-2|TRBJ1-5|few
TGTGCCAGCAGCCAACAGGGGGCCGTCAATCAGCCCCAGCATTTT
CASSQQGAVNQPQHF
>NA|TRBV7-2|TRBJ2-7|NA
TGTGCCAGCAGCACCCAGGGAAGCCACGAGCAGTACTTC
CASSTQGSHEQYF
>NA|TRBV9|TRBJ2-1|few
TGTGCCAGCAGCAGAACCGACTTGAACAATGAGCAGTTCTTC
CASSRTDLNNEQFF
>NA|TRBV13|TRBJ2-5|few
TGTGCCAGCAGCCGCGTGGTCGGGAGCGAAGAGACCCAGTACTTC
CASSRVVGSEETQYF
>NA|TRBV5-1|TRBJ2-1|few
TGCGCCAGCAGCTCACAGGGTGAGCAGTTCTTC
CASSSQGEQFF
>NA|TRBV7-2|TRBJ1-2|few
TGTGCCAGCAGCTCATACATACAGGGTTCGACCTATGGCTACACCTTC
CASSSYIQGSTYGYTF
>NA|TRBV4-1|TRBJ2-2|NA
TGCGCCAGCAGCCTCAGGGGGGTTGTAGACACCGGGGAGCTGTTTTTT
CASSLRGVVDTGELFF
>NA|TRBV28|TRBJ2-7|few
TGTGCCAGCAGTGCCAGGACAGTTTCCCGCGACGAGCAGTACTTC
CASSARTVSRDEQYF
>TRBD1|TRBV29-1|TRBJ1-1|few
TGCAGCGCTGCAACGGACAGGGGGATCGGCACTGAAGCTTTCTTT
CSAATDRGIGTEAFF
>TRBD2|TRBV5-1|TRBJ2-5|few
TGCGCCAGCAGCACCGGACTAGCGGGGGAGACCCAGTACTTC
CASSTGLAGETQYF
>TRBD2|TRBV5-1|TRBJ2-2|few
TGCGCCAGCAGCTTCTTAGCGGGAGCGACCGGGGAGCTGTTTTTT
CASSFLAGATGELFF
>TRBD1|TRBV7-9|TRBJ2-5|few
TGTGCCAGCAGCACAACAGACCAGGGGGCCAGGGAGACCCAGTACTTC
CASSTTDQGARETQYF
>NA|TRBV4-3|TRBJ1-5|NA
TGCGCCAGCAGCCAAGATATTTCAGGGTTTATGCCCCAGCATTTT
CASSQDISGFMPQHF
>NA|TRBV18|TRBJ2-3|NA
TGTGCCAGCTCGCGGAGGGGGCTTGGCACAGATACGCAGTATTTT
CASSRRGLGTDTQYF
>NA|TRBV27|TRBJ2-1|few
TGTGCCAGCAGTACCGCCCGAGTTGCATACAATGAGCAGTTCTTC
CASSTARVAYNEQFF